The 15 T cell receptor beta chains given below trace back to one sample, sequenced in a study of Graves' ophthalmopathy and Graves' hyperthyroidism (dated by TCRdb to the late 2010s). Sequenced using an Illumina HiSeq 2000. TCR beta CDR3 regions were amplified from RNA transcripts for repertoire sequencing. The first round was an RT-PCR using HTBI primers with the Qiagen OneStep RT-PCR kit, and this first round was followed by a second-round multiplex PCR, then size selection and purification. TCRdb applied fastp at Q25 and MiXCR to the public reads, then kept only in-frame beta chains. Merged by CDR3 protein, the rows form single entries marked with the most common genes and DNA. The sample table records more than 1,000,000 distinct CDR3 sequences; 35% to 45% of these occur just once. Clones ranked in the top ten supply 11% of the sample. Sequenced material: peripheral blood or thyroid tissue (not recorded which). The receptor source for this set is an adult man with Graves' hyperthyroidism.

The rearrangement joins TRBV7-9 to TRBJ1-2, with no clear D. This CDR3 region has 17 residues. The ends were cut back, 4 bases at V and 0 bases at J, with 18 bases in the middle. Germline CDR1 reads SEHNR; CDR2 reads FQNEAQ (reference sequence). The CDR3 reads CASSSIKRRSSNYGYTF. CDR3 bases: TGTGCCAGCAGCTCGATAAAAAGGAGAAGCTCTAACTATGGCTACACCTTC.

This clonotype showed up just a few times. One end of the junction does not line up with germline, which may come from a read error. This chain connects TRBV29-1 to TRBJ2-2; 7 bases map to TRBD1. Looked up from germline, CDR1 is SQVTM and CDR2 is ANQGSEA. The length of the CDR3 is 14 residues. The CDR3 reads CSVFIDRAVGVLFF. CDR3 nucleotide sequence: TGCAGCGTTTTTATTGACAGGGCGGTCGGGGTGCTGTTTTTT.

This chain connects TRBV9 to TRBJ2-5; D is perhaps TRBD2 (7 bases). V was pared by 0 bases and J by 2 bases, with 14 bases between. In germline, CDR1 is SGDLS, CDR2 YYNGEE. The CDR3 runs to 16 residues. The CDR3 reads CASSVATGGTQETQYF. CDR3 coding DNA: TGTGCCAGCAGCGTAGCTACGGGGGGCACGCAAGAGACCCAGTACTTC.

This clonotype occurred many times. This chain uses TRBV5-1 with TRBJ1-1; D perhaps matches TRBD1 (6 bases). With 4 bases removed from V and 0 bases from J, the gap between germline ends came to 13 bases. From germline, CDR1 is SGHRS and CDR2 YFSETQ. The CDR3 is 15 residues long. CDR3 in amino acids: CASSLRTALNTEAFF. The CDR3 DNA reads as TGCGCCAGCAGCCTGAGGACAGCCTTGAACACTGAAGCTTTCTTT.

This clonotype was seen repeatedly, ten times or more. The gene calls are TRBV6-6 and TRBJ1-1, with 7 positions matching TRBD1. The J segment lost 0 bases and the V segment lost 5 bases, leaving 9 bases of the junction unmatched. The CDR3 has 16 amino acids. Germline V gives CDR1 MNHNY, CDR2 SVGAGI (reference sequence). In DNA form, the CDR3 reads TGTGCCAGCAGTCCCCGACAGGGAATAGTGAACACTGAAGCTTTCTTT. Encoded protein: CASSPRQGIVNTEAFF.

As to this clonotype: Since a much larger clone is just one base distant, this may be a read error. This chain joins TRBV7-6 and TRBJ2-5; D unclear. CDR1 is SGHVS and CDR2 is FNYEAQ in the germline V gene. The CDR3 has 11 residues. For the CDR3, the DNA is TGTACCAGCACCGACACCGGGACCCAGTACTTC. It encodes CTSTDTGTQYF.

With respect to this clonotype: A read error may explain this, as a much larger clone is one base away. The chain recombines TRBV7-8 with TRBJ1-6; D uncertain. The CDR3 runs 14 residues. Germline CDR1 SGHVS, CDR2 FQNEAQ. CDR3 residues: CAGRPGFSGSPLHF. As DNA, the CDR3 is TGTGCCGGCAGGCCCGGTTTTTCAGGATCACCCCTCCACTTT.

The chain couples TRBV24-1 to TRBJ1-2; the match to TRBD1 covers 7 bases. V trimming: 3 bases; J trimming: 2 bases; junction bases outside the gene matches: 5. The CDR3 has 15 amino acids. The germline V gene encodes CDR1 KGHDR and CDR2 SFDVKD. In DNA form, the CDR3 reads TGTGCCACCAGTGATCCGACAGGGAGGAACTATGGCTACACCTTC. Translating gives CATSDPTGRNYGYTF.

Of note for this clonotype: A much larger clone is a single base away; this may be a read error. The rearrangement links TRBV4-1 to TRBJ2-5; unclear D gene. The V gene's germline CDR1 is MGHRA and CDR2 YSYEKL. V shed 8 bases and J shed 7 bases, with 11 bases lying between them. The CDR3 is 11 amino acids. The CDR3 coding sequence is TGCGCCAGCGGCGCCCTGGGGACCCAGTACTTC. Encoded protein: CASGALGTQYF.

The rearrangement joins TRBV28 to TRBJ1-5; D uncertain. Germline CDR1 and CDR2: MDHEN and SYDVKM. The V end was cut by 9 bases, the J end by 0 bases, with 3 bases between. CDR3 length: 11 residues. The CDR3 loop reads CASYSNQPQHF. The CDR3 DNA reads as TGTGCCAGTTATAGCAATCAGCCCCAGCATTTT. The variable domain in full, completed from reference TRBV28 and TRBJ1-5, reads DVKVTQSSRYLVKRTGEKVFLECVQDMDHENMFWYRQDPGLGLRLIYFSYDVKMKEKGDIPEGYSVSREKKERFSLILESASTNQTSMYLCASYSNQPQHFGDGTRLSIL.

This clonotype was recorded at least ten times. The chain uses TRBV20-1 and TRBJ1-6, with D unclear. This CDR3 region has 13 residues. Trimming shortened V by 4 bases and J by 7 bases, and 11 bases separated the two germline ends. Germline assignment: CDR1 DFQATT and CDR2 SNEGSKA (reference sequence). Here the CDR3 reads CSATAVYNSPLHF. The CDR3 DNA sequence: TGCAGTGCTACGGCAGTATACAATTCACCCCTCCACTTT.

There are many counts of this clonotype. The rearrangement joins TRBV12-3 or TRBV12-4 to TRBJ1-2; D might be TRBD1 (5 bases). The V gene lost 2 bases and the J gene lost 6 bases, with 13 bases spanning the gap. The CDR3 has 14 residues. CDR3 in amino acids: CASSLRGTANGYTF. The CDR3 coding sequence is TGTGCCAGCAGTTTAAGGGGAACGGCAAATGGCTACACCTTC.

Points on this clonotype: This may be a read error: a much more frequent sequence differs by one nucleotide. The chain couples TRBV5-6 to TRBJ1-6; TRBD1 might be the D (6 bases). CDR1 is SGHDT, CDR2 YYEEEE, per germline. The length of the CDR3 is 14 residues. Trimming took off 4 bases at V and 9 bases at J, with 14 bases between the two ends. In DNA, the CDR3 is TGTGCCAGCAGCCCGGGGGGCAGCTTTTCACCCCTCCACTTT. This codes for CASSPGGSFSPLHF.

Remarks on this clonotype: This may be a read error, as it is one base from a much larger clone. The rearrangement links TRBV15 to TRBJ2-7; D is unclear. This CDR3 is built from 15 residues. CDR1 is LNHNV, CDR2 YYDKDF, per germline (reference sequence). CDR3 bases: TGTGCCACCAGCAGAGAGGCCAGAAAGACCTACGAGCGGTACTTC. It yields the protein CATSREARKTYERYF.

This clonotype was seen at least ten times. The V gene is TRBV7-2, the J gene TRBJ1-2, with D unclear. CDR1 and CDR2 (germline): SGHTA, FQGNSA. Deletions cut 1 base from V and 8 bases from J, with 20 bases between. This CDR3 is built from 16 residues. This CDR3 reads CASSLDGGTNPGGYTF. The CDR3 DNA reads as TGTGCCAGCAGCTTAGATGGCGGCACAAACCCGGGAGGCTACACCTTC.